Here is one T cell receptor beta chain with its context. Antigen: not known. The record originates from a study of T cell responses to AZD1222 COVID-19 vaccine. The study's findings and limits: Along spike, vaccine-associated CD4 TCRs were found throughout, with dominance at 160-218 and 743-854.

Data came from immunoSEQ multiplex PCR; TCRdb stores just in-frame clones and leaves some out. The sample records about 75,000 clones, 80% to 90% being singletons. This TCR derives from an adult who received the AZD1222 COVID-19 vaccine. Sequenced material: peripheral blood, taken 28 days after the second AZD1222 dose.

CDR3 nucleotides: TGTGCCAGCAGTGTTTCAAGCATGTCACCAAGCTTAGCTTTCTTT. Residues: CASSVSSMSPSLAFF. The chain employs TRBV27 and TRBJ1-1, with D unclear. CDR3 length: 15 residues. The V and J ends lost 5 bases and 10 bases respectively, with 23 bases between them. Germline V gene lookup returns CDR1 MNHEY and CDR2 SMNVEV (reference sequence).